Each of the 7 T cell receptor beta chains below was sequenced from the same sample in a study of T cell repertoires in cytomegalovirus infection. MiXCR, run by TCRdb on the reads, gives a single entry per CDR3 protein. The sample lists more than 400,000 distinct CDR3 sequences, 26% occurring once. The sequencing sample was made of PBMCs. The origin of the receptors is a human donor in good health (CMV status not recorded). Some clones in this sample may be carry-over from other donors' samples.

This clonotype was detected ten times or more. The CDR3 coding sequence is TGTGCCAGCAGCTTATGGTCGACAGGGTACGGATATGGCTACACCTTC. It codes for CASSLWSTGYGYGYTF. This rearrangement joins TRBV7-2 to TRBJ1-2; 7 bases map to TRBD1. The J segment lost 5 bases and the V segment lost 2 bases, leaving 11 bases of the junction unmatched. The CDR3 has 16 residues. Per germline, CDR1 SGHTA and CDR2 FQGNSA. The entire variable domain, with the rest obtained from reference TRBV7-2 and TRBJ1-2, is as follows: GAGVSQSPSNKVTEKGKDVELRCDPISGHTALYWYRQSLGQGLEFLIYFQGNSAPDKSGLPSDRFSAERTGGSVSTLTIQRTQQEDSAVYLCASSLWSTGYGYGYTFGSGTRLTVV.

The V and J genes are TRBV2 and TRBJ2-1; TRBD2 is a possible D gene (5 bases). Trimming cost V 2 bases and J 6 bases, with 14 bases left between them. Per germline, CDR1 SNHLY and CDR2 FYNNEI. The length of the CDR3 is 15 residues. The CDR3 loop is CASSEIGVRLNEQFF. Here the CDR3 DNA reads TGTGCCAGCAGTGAAATCGGGGTCAGGCTCAATGAGCAGTTCTTC.

V and J are TRBV5-1 and TRBJ1-6, with D perhaps TRBD1 (5 bases). Looked up from germline, CDR1 is SGHRS and CDR2 is YFSETQ. The length of the CDR3 is 14 residues. V lost 0 bases and J 8 bases, leaving 9 bases between the germline ends. CDR3 residues: CASSLGQLYSPLHF. The DNA for the CDR3 is TGCGCCAGCAGCTTGGGACAGCTCTATTCACCCCTCCACTTT.

Written as DNA, the CDR3 is TGCAGCGTTGTTGCAGACTCCCCTGAAGCTTTCTTT. Translated: CSVVADSPEAFF. The chain has TRBV29-1 and TRBJ1-1; D is uncertain. Germline V gene lookup returns CDR1 SQVTM and CDR2 ANQGSEA. The CDR3 has 12 amino acids. V lost 4 bases to trimming and J lost 6 bases, with 12 bases between them.

This clonotype was recorded at least ten times. The chain employs TRBV7-8 and TRBJ1-2; 8 bases agree with TRBD1. Trimming removed 1 base from V and 4 bases from J; junction bases left unmatched: 5. Germline assignment: CDR1 SGHVS and CDR2 FQNEAQ. The CDR3 is made up of 15 amino acids. CDR3 protein: CASSLGSGQGYGYTF. The CDR3 DNA reads TGTGCCAGCAGCTTAGGTTCCGGACAGGGCTATGGCTACACCTTC.

This clonotype occurred a few times. The chain combines TRBV28 with TRBJ2-5, with D uncertain. V lost 9 bases to trimming and J lost 5 bases, with 19 bases between them. The CDR3 has 14 amino acids. Germline V gene lookup returns CDR1 MDHEN and CDR2 SYDVKM. This CDR3 is CASNPVGRFETQYF. Written as DNA, the CDR3 is TGTGCCAGTAACCCAGTCGGGCGCTTTGAGACCCAGTACTTC. The entire variable domain, with the rest obtained from reference TRBV28 and TRBJ2-5, is as follows: DVKVTQSSRYLVKRTGEKVFLECVQDMDHENMFWYRQDPGLGLRLIYFSYDVKMKEKGDIPEGYSVSREKKERFSLILESASTNQTSMYLCASNPVGRFETQYFGPGTRLLVL.

This clonotype has a handful of counts. The J gene is TRBJ1-4, the V gene TRBV20-1, with 7 bases lining up with TRBD1. CDR3 length: 17 amino acids. Trimming removed 0 bases from V and 5 bases from J; junction bases left unmatched: 12. Per germline, CDR1 DFQATT and CDR2 SNEGSKA (reference sequence). The CDR3 DNA is TGCAGTGCTAGAGATAACGACAGGGTGGTTACGAATGAAAAACTGTTTTTT. Amino acid sequence: CSARDNDRVVTNEKLFF.